This is a list of T cell receptor beta chains from one sample in a study of PD-L1 blockade in urothelial cancer. Profiling relied on immunoSEQ multiplex PCR, and the TCRdb table lists in-frame clones only, not all of them. The data show 56,000 or so clones, about 85% seen once. The sequencing used PBMCs, collected around atezolizumab (anti-PD-L1) treatment. Receptor source: a man aged 65-85 years with urothelial cancer. Both conserved end residues are part of each CDR3. D genes are given only for firm matches. Clone size, where shown, is once, few, many, or a class for clones that have expanded.

v_gene	abundance	d_gene	j_gene	CDR3aa	CDR3nt
TRBV19	NA	TRBD2	TRBJ2-3	CASSRMRSGSKVDTQYF	TGTGCCAGTAGCCGTATGCGAAGCGGGAGTAAGGTTGATACGCAGTATTTT
TRBV19	NA	TRBD1	TRBJ2-7	CASSWPGQGFSYEQYF	TGTGCCAGTAGCTGGCCGGGACAGGGGTTCAGCTACGAGCAGTACTTC
TRBV4-2	NA	TRBD1	TRBJ1-5	CASSQDRLNQPQHF	TGTGCCAGCAGCCAGGACAGGTTAAATCAGCCCCAGCATTTT
TRBV28	NA	NA	TRBJ1-5	CASSLGQTQAQHF	TGTGCCAGCAGTTTGGGGCAAACACAGGCCCAGCATTTT
TRBV7-2	NA	NA	TRBJ2-2	CASSLGEVADANTGELFF	TGTGCCAGCAGCTTAGGGGAGGTAGCGGACGCGAACACCGGGGAGCTGTTTTTT
TRBV19	NA	NA	TRBJ1-1	CASSVTTGSRAEAFF	TGTGCCAGTAGTGTCACAACAGGGTCCCGGGCTGAAGCTTTCTTT
TRBV28	NA	NA	TRBJ1-5	CASTSRGGGAQPQHF	TGTGCCAGCACCTCCCGGGGAGGGGGGGCTCAGCCCCAGCATTTT
TRBV6-5	NA	NA	TRBJ2-1	CASSSPRRDEQFF	TGTGCCAGCAGTTCCCCGCGGAGGGATGAGCAGTTCTTC
TRBV5-1	NA	NA	TRBJ1-3	CASSSRQLASGNTIYF	TGCGCCAGCAGCTCCCGACAGCTCGCCTCTGGAAACACCATATATTTT
TRBV30	NA	TRBD1	TRBJ2-1	CAWNRDSSYNEQFF	TGTGCCTGGAACCGGGACAGCAGCTACAATGAGCAGTTCTTC
TRBV5-8	NA	NA	TRBJ2-1	CASSLGPAGREQFF	TGTGCCAGCAGCTTGGGACCCGCGGGGCGGGAGCAGTTCTTC
TRBV25-1	NA	TRBD1	TRBJ2-7	CASTRPRTGGNYEQYF	TGTGCCAGCACAAGACCACGGACAGGGGGCAACTACGAGCAGTACTTC
TRBV7-3	NA	TRBD1	TRBJ1-1	CASREQGAGASEAFF	TGTGCCAGCAGGGAACAGGGGGCGGGAGCCTCTGAAGCTTTCTTT
TRBV5-4	NA	NA	TRBJ2-2	CASSWMGATGELFF	TGTGCCAGCAGCTGGATGGGGGCAACCGGGGAGCTGTTTTTT
TRBV6-6	NA	TRBD1	TRBJ1-1	CASSDRQGSPEAFF	TGTGCCAGCAGTGACCGACAGGGTAGCCCTGAAGCTTTCTTT
TRBV15	few	NA	TRBJ2-2	CATSREILLNTGELFF	TGTGCCACCAGCAGAGAAATCCTCCTGAACACCGGGGAGCTGTTTTTT
TRBV18	NA	TRBD2	TRBJ2-1	CASSPTGGGFSYNEQFF	TGTGCCAGCTCACCAACTGGGGGGGGGTTCTCCTACAATGAGCAGTTCTTC
TRBV5-4	NA	TRBD1	TRBJ1-4	CASSLDRGSEKLFF	TGTGCCAGCAGCTTGGACAGGGGGAGTGAAAAACTGTTTTTT
TRBV28	NA	TRBD1	TRBJ1-2	CASSLRQGEGYTF	TGTGCCAGCAGTTTACGGCAGGGGGAGGGCTACACCTTC
TRBV5-5	few	NA	TRBJ1-2	CASSFDNLAYGYTF	TGTGCCAGCAGCTTCGACAATCTGGCCTATGGCTACACCTTC
TRBV10-2	NA	NA	TRBJ2-2	CASSETGLNTGELFF	TGCGCCAGCAGTGAGACAGGGTTGAACACCGGGGAGCTGTTTTTT
TRBV5-1	NA	TRBD2	TRBJ2-7	CASSLLAGGPDEQYF	TGCGCCAGCAGCTTATTAGCGGGAGGGCCGGACGAGCAGTACTTC
TRBV19	NA	NA	TRBJ2-2	CASKDPGGANTGELFF	TGTGCCAGCAAAGACCCGGGGGGCGCGAACACCGGGGAGCTGTTTTTT
TRBV2	NA	NA	TRBJ1-1	CASSVLGGSTEAFF	TGTGCCAGCAGTGTACTAGGAGGGAGCACTGAAGCTTTCTTT
TRBV18	NA	NA	TRBJ2-7	CASSSLLGGYEQYF	TGCGCCAGCTCATCCCTTCTCGGCGGGTACGAGCAGTACTTC
TRBV6-5	NA	TRBD2	TRBJ2-1	CASRGTSGSYNEQFF	TGTGCCAGCAGGGGGACTAGCGGCTCCTACAATGAGCAGTTCTTC
TRBV19	NA	NA	TRBJ2-5	CASSILGGFGQETQYF	TGTGCCAGTAGCATCTTAGGAGGTTTTGGCCAAGAGACCCAGTACTTC